This TCR beta chain appears in the sequencing data of a study of CXCR3-negative and CXCR3-positive naive CD8 T cells. Study-level results: CXCR3-negative and CXCR3-positive naive cells shared comparable TRBV-TRBJ usage, but memory cells did not. Both of the naive subsets showed about the same high diversity, but memory CD8+ cells had much less.

Triplicate sorts of some 300,000 cells per CD8+ subset. Naive cells were sorted as CD45RO-, CCR7+, CD27+ and CD95-. Germline V gene sequence: CDR1 MDHEN, CDR2 SYDVKM. CDR3 length: 13 amino acids. In regard to this clonotype: As yet, its antigen is unknown.

UMI-labeled TRB cDNA libraries were prepared by 5' RACE. TCRdb re-called the 5' RACE reads; every CDR3 protein appears as one record, without DNA. This table lists about 46,000 distinct CDR3 sequences. Input material: naive CXCR3- CD8+ T cells from blood. As to subset: CD45RO-CCR7+CD27+CD95- naive CD8+ T cells lacking CXCR3 (TNR3-). The chain is built from TRBV28 and TRBJ2-2; the TCRdb call, TRBD1, lacks DNA for checking. This sequence was found in a human donor in good health. Some clones in this sample may be carry-over from other donors' samples. This CDR3 reads CASWGQDTGELFF. The full variable domain, in which reference TRBV28 and TRBJ2-2 provide the parts outside the CDR3, is DVKVTQSSRYLVKRTGEKVFLECVQDMDHENMFWYRQDPGLGLRLIYFSYDVKMKEKGDIPEGYSVSREKKERFSLILESASTNQTSMYLCASWGQDTGELFFGEGSRLTVL.